This T cell receptor beta chain was observed in a study of Ad26.COV2.S vaccination and SARS-CoV-2 variants. Using immunoSEQ multiplex PCR, the repertoire was profiled, and TCRdb retains in-frame clones only, with some absent. The sample consists of roughly 420,000 clones, nearly 90% of them appearing once. The V end was cut by 3 bases, the J end by 4 bases, with 10 bases between. Germline loops: CDR1 MNHEY, CDR2 SVGAGI. The CDR3 spans 14 residues. Specified treatment: around 19 received Ad26.COV2.S at low or high dose, single or two shots; 5 received placebo; per-sample allocation not given. At day 63 after the first vaccine or placebo injection, samples were drawn. Wuhan-strain spike was delivered by a replication-incompetent Ad26 vector.

The receptor was derived from a person aged 18-65 years who received the Ad26.COV2.S COVID-19 vaccine or a placebo. The V call is TRBV6-5, the J call TRBJ2-1; perhaps TRBD1 as D (5 bases). Sequencing used peripheral blood, obtained in a trial of Ad26.COV2.S vaccine versus placebo. For the CDR3, the DNA is TGTGCCAGCAGTTATGGGGCAGGGTACAATGAGCAGTTCTTC. Amino acids: CASSYGAGYNEQFF.